Each of the 12 T cell receptor beta chains below was sequenced from the same sample in a study of shared clonotypes between healthy human individuals. The repertoire was sequenced with immunoSEQ multiplex PCR; TCRdb's copy has only in-frame clones and lacks some. This table has roughly 640,000 clones, almost 97% appearing once. The material sequenced was naive CD4+ T cells sorted from blood. Subset described: CD45RA+ positively selected. The receptors come from a woman aged 25 to 39 in good health.

The V gene is TRBV25-1, the J gene TRBJ2-1, with D possibly being TRBD1 or TRBD2 (5 bases each). The germline V and J ends were trimmed by 8 bases and 2 bases, with 10 bases remaining between them. The germline CDR1 and CDR2 sequences are MGHDK and SYGVNS. CDR3 length: 13 amino acids. DNA for the CDR3: TGTGCCAGCGAGGGACGAACCTACAATGAGCAGTTCTTC. The encoded protein is CASEGRTYNEQFF. Full variable domain (outside the CDR3, taken from reference TRBV25-1 and TRBJ2-1): EADIYQTPRYLVIGTGKKITLECSQTMGHDKMYWYQQDPGMELHLIHYSYGVNSTEKGDLSSESTVSRIRTEHFPLTLESARPSHTSQYLCASEGRTYNEQFFGPGTRLTVL.

This chain links TRBV6-5 with TRBJ2-7; the D gene is possibly TRBD2 (5 bases). Germline V gene lookup returns CDR1 MNHEY and CDR2 SVGAGI. V lost 5 bases to trimming and J lost 1 base, with 15 bases between them. The CDR3 is 15 residues long. CDR3 loop: CASSTNPTNSYEQYF. The CDR3 DNA follows: TGTGCCAGCAGTACAAATCCGACTAATTCCTACGAGCAGTACTTC.

J is TRBJ1-5 and V is TRBV7-3; D remains ambiguous. CDR1 is SGHTA, CDR2 FQGTGA, per germline. The CDR3 sequence is 15 residues long. V was clipped by 3 bases and J by 1 base, with 10 bases between them. In DNA form, the CDR3 reads TGTGCCAGCAGCTTGGGGTGGCGGAGCAATCAGCCCCAGCATTTT. Encoded protein: CASSLGWRSNQPQHF.

The rearrangement joins TRBV7-3 to TRBJ2-7; D is uncertain. Germline CDR1 SGHTA, CDR2 FQGTGA. CDR3 size: 14 residues. V was shortened by 0 bases and J by 5 bases, with 11 bases between the two germline ends. The CDR3 protein is CASSLTPSKDEQYF. In DNA, the CDR3 is TGTGCCAGCAGCTTAACCCCTAGTAAAGACGAGCAGTACTTC.

This chain uses TRBV30 with TRBJ2-1; 10 bases match TRBD2. The CDR3 contains 16 residues. The germline CDR1 and CDR2 sequences are GTSNPN and SVGIG (reference sequence). The V gene end was trimmed by 0 bases and the J gene end by 6 bases; junction bases not matched to a gene: 8. CDR3 sequence: CAWSVRGLAGVNEQFF. In DNA, the CDR3 is TGTGCCTGGAGTGTACGGGGGCTAGCGGGAGTCAATGAGCAGTTCTTC.

With regard to this clone: Other DNA sequences in the sample encode the same CDR3. The chain has TRBV6-1 and TRBJ1-5; TRBD1 agrees at 9 bases. The germline CDR1 and CDR2 sequences are MNHNS and SASEGT. V lost 5 bases and J lost 5; bases outside the gene matches: 4. This CDR3 is 14 amino acids long. The CDR3, as DNA: TGTGCCAGCAGTCCGGACAGGGGCGATCAGCCCCAGCATTTT. Protein: CASSPDRGDQPQHF.

The CDR3 loop reads CASSSTSPNTQYF. The DNA of the CDR3 is TGTGCCAGCAGTTCGACCTCTCCGAATACGCAGTATTTT. The rearrangement uses TRBV28 and TRBJ2-3; D gene uncertain. This CDR3 contains 13 residues. Per germline, CDR1 MDHEN and CDR2 SYDVKM. V gave up 4 bases and J gave up 7 bases, with 12 bases separating them.

CDR3 protein: CASSRSRSGHWKNQPQHF. CDR3 DNA sequence: TGTGCCAGTAGTCGCTCGAGGTCGGGCCACTGGAAAAATCAGCCCCAGCATTTT. The chain links TRBV19 to TRBJ1-5, with unresolved D. CDR3 length: 18 residues. Trimming took 5 bases from V and 4 from J, leaving 24 bases between them. CDR1 and CDR2 (germline): LNHDA, SQIVND (reference sequence).

J is TRBJ2-5 and V is TRBV6-9; a weak D match, TRBD1 (6 bases). CDR1 and CDR2 (germline): MNHGY, SVAAGI. The CDR3 extends over 15 amino acids. V lost 4 bases and J lost 4, with 16 bases in between. The CDR3 DNA sequence: TGTGCCAGCAGTTTAATACAGGGATCGGGAGAGACCCAGTACTTC. Its translation: CASSLIQGSGETQYF.

The V and J genes are TRBV30 and TRBJ1-5; possibly TRBD1 for D (6 bases). Trimming cost V 0 bases and J 0 bases, with 12 bases left between them. The germline CDR1 and CDR2 sequences are GTSNPN and SVGIG (reference sequence). CDR3 length equals 16 residues. DNA for the CDR3: TGTGCCTGGAGTGTCAGGGGCACTTTTAGCAATCAGCCCCAGCATTTT. This encodes CAWSVRGTFSNQPQHF.

CDR3 region: CASSERFPGYRPYEQYF. CDR3 in DNA: TGTGCCAGCAGTGAAAGATTCCCGGGTTACCGGCCCTACGAGCAGTACTTC. The chain combines TRBV6-1 with TRBJ2-7; no definite D call. The CDR3 is 17 residues long. Trimming took off 2 bases at V and 2 bases at J, with 19 bases between the two ends. Germline V gene sequence: CDR1 MNHNS, CDR2 SASEGT.

Details on this clone: Other DNA variants within this sample encode the same CDR3. The chain has TRBV28 and TRBJ2-7, with 14 bases aligning to TRBD2. The CDR3 is made up of 15 amino acids. Germline V CDR1 and CDR2: MDHEN, SYDVKM. The J segment lost 4 bases and the V segment lost 5 bases, leaving 4 bases of the junction unmatched. CDR3 residues: CASSPGTSGRYEQYF. For the CDR3, the DNA is TGTGCCAGCAGTCCAGGGACTAGCGGGAGATACGAGCAGTACTTC. Combining the CDR3 with reference TRBV28 and TRBJ2-7 gives the whole variable domain DVKVTQSSRYLVKRTGEKVFLECVQDMDHENMFWYRQDPGLGLRLIYFSYDVKMKEKGDIPEGYSVSREKKERFSLILESASTNQTSMYLCASSPGTSGRYEQYFGPGTRLTVT.